This TCR beta chain was sequenced during a study of monozygotic twins with inflammatory bowel disease. Findings and limits, study-wide: Among IBD patients, TCRbeta diversity (inverse Simpson) was lower than in healthy co-twins. Especially where disease activity was present, IBD patients had fewer clonotypes in common with others than healthy twins did. Evidence did not back any single strong signal or clonotype linked to IBD.

Blood (roughly 2.3 ml) was collected from every donor individually. TCRdb re-called the 5' RACE reads and gives one entry per CDR3 protein, without DNA. The table lists about 330,000 distinct CDR3 sequences. Per germline, CDR1 MNHEY and CDR2 SMNVEV (reference sequence). This CDR3 is 13 amino acids long. Points on this clonotype: Antigen unknown.

V gene TRBV27 combines with J gene TRBJ2-5; TCRdb's D call, TRBD2, is unchecked because there is no DNA. This receptor was obtained from a human donor with ulcerative colitis or Crohn's disease, or a healthy co-twin of an affected twin (not recorded which). The sequenced sample consisted of blood. CDR3 amino acids: CASSLYPGGDQYF.